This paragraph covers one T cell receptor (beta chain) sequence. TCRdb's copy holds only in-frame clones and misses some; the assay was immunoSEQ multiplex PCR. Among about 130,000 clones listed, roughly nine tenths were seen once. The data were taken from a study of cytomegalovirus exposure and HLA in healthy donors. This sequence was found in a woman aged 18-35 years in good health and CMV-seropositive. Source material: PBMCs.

CDR3 residues: CASSILGGDTSTDTQYF. Here the CDR3 DNA reads TGTGCCAGCAGCATTCTCGGGGGGGATACTAGCACAGATACGCAGTATTTT. This rearrangement joins TRBV11-3 to TRBJ2-3, with TRBD2 identical over 8 bases. V gave up 5 bases and J gave up 0 bases; unmatched junction bases: 10. The CDR3 runs to 17 residues. Germline CDR1 SGHNT, CDR2 YENEEA.